This TCR beta chain was recorded in a study of shared clonotypes between healthy human individuals. TCRdb's copy holds only in-frame clones and misses some; the assay was immunoSEQ multiplex PCR. Here the sample spans 90,000 to 120,000 clones, 67% being singletons. This CDR3 spans 16 amino acids. Germline lookup yields CDR1 SGDLS and CDR2 YYNGEE. The origin of this receptor is a woman aged 25-40 years in good health. The chain recombines TRBV9 with TRBJ2-5, with TRBD1 matching over 10 bases. The DNA end favors TRBJ2-7, so the J call may be wrong. The sample comprised memory CD8+ T cells sorted from blood. As for subset: CD45RO+ cells pooled with CCR7-negative TemRA cells. Written as DNA, the CDR3 is TGTGCCAGCAGCGTAGGAGGGACAGGGGCTGCCTACGAGCAGTACTTC. Translation: CASSVGGTGAAYEQYF.